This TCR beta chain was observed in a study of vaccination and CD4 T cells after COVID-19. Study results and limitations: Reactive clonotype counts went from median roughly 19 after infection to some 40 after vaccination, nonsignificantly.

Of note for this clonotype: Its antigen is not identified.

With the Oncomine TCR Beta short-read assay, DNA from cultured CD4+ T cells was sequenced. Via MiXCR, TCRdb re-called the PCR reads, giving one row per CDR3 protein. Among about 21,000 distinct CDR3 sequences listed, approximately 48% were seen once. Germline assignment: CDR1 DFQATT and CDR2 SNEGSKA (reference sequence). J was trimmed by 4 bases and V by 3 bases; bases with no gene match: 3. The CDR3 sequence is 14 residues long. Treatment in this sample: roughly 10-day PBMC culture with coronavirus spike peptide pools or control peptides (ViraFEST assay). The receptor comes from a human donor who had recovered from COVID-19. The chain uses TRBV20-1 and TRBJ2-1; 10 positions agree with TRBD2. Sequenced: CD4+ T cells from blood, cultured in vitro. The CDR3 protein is CSARSGRGYNEQFF. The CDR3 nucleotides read TGCAGTGCTAGGAGCGGGAGGGGATACAATGAGCAGTTCTTC.